This entry describes one T cell receptor beta chain. The sample belongs to a study of blood T cell repertoires in COVID-19. Looking at the study overall: Samples of COVID-19 (acute and convalescent) were obtained from the United States, Italy and Spain. PBMCs, B-cell-depleted T cells, or T cells provided the cDNA or gDNA that made up the material.

Produced via immunoSEQ multiplex PCR; TCRdb's table is partial and in-frame only. Of 95,000 to 150,000 clones listed, around 88% are singletons. The V segment lost 4 bases and the J segment 3 bases; nucleotides outside the gene matches: 7. The CDR3 runs to 17 residues. In germline, CDR1 is MNHEY, CDR2 SMNVEV (reference sequence). The sequence was collected from a woman aged 50 to 60 with active or convalescent COVID-19. Input material: peripheral blood. This chain links TRBV27 with TRBJ2-1; the match to TRBD2 covers 12 bases. This CDR3 reads CASSSDSSGRGYNEQFF. CDR3 bases: TGTGCCAGCAGTTCGGATTCTAGCGGGAGGGGCTACAATGAGCAGTTCTTC.